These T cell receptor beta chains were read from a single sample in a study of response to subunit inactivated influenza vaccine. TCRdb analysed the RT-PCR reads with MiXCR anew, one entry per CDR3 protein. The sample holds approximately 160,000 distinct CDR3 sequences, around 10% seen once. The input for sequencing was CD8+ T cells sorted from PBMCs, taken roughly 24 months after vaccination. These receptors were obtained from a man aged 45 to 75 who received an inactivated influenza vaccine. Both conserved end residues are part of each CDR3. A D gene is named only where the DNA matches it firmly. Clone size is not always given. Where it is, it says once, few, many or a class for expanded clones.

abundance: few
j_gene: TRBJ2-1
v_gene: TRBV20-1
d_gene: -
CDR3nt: TGCAGTGCTAGAGAGGGGAGTCGTGAGCAGTTCTTC
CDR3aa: CSAREGSREQFF

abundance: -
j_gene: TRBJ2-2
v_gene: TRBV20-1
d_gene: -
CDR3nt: TGCAGTGCTAGAGATTTGCACATTTCGAACACCGGGGAGCTGTTTTTT
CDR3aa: CSARDLHISNTGELFF

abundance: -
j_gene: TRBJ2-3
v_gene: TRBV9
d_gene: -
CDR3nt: TGTGCCAGCAGCGGTAAACGCGGGAAGGAGTATTTT
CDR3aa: CASSGKRGKEYF

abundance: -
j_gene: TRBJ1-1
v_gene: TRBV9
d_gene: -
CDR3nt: TGTGCCAGCAGCGTAGTGGGGAGCACTGAAGCTTTCTTT
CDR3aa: CASSVVGSTEAFF

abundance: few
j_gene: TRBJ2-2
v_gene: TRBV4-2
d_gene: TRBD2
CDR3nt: TGTGCCAGCAGCCCCTACGCGGGAGGCAGCGACGGGGAGCTGTTTTTT
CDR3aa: CASSPYAGGSDGELFF

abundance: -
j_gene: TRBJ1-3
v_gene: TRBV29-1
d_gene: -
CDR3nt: TGCAGCGTTGCAGGGACCCACTCTGGAAACACCATATATTTT
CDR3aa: CSVAGTHSGNTIYF

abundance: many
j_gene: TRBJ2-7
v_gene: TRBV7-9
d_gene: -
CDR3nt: TGTGCCAGCAGCGTACTAGCCTACGAGCAGTACTTC
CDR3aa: CASSVLAYEQYF

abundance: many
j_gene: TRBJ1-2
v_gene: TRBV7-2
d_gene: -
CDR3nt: TGTGCCAGCAGCGTAACGGGGGTTTACTATGGCTACACCTTC
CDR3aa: CASSVTGVYYGYTF

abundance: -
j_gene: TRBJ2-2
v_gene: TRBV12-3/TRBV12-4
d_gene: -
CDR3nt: TGTGCCACCGTAGGGTCGACAGTTCACACCGGGGAGCTGTTTTTT
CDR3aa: CATVGSTVHTGELFF

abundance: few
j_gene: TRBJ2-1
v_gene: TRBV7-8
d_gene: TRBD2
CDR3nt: TGTGCCAGCAGCTTCAAGTCGTCTAGCGGTTCCTACAATGAGCAGTTCTTC
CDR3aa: CASSFKSSSGSYNEQFF

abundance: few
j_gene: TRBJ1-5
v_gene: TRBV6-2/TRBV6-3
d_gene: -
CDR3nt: TGTGCCAGCACACGGGGGGGACATCAGCCCCAGCATTTT
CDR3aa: CASTRGGHQPQHF

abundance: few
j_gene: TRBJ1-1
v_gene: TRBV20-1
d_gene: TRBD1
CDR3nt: TGCAGTGCTAGTCCGGGACAGGTGAACACTGAAGCTTTCTTT
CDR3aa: CSASPGQVNTEAFF

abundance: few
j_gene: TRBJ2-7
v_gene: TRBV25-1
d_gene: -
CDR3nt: TGTGCCAGCAGCATAGGGAATTACGAGCAGTACTTC
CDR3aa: CASSIGNYEQYF

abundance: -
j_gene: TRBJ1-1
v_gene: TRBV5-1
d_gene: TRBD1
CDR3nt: TGCGCCAGCAGCTGGGGACAGTCGAACACTGAAGCTTTCTTT
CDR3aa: CASSWGQSNTEAFF

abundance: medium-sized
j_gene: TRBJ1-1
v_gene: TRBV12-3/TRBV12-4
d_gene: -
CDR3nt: TGTGCCAGCAGTTACGGACTGAATGAAGCTTTCTTT
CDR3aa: CASSYGLNEAFF

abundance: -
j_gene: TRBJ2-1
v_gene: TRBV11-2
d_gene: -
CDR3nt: TGTGCCAGCAGCTTTGGGCATCCAGGTTACAATGAGCAGTTCTTC
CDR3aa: CASSFGHPGYNEQFF

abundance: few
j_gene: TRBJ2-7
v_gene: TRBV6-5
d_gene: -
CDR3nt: TGTGCCAGCAGTTACCAAGACACCTACGAGCAGTACTTC
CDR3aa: CASSYQDTYEQYF

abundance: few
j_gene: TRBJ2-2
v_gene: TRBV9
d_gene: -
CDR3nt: TGTGCCAGCAGCATGAACAGGGAAGGGAACACCGGGGAGCTGTTTTTT
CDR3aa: CASSMNREGNTGELFF

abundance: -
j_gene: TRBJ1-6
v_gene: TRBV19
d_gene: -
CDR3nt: TGTGCCAGTAGTCACGGACAATTTAATTCACCCCTCCACTTT
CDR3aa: CASSHGQFNSPLHF

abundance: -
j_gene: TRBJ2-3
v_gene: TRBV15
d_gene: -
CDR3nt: TGTGCCACCAGCTCCACCCGGCTCGCGGGTGCAGATACGCAGTATTTT
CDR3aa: CATSSTRLAGADTQYF

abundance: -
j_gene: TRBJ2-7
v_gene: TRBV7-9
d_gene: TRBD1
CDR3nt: TGTGCCAGACCGGGGACAGACCTATACGAGCAGTACTTC
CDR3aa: CARPGTDLYEQYF

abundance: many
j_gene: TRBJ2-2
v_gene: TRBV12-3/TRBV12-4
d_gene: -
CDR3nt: TGTGCCAGCAGTGGGGAAAATACCGGGGAGCTGTTTTTT
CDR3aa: CASSGENTGELFF

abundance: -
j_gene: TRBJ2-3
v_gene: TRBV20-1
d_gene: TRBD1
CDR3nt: TGCAGTGCTAGGGACAGGGGAAAGCAGTATTTT
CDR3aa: CSARDRGKQYF

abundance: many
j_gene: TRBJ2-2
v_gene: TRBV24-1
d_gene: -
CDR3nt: TGTGCCACCAGTGGGTCGCGTCGAACGAACACCGGGGAGCTGTTTTTT
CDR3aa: CATSGSRRTNTGELFF

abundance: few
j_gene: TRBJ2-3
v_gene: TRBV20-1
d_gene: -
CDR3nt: TGCAGTGCTAGGGGTGGCCTGATCACAGATACGCAGTATTTT
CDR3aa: CSARGGLITDTQYF

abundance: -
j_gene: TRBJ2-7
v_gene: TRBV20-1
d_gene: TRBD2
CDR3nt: TGCAGTGCTAGAGATCCGGGACTAGCGGGAGGGCGAGGCCACGAGCAGTACTTC
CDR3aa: CSARDPGLAGGRGHEQYF

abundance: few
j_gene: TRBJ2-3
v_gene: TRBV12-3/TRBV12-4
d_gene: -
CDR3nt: TGTGCCAGCAGTTTTGTCGTCAGGGGCGGAACAGATACGCAGTATTTT
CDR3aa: CASSFVVRGGTDTQYF

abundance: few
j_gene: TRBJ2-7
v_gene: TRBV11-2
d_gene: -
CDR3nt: TGTGCCAGCAGCTTAGTAGGTTTCCACGAGCAGTACTTC
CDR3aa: CASSLVGFHEQYF

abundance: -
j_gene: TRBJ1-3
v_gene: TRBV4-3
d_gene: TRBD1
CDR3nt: TGCGCCAGCAGCCAGATGGACAGGGAGGGAAACACCATATATTTT
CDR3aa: CASSQMDREGNTIYF

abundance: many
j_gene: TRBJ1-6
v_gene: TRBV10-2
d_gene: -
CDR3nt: TGCGCCAGCAGTGTAGGGCTACGTTCACCCCTCCACTTT
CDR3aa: CASSVGLRSPLHF

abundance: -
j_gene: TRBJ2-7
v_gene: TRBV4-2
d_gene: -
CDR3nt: TGTGCCAGCAGCCGAGACTATCCTAAAATCTACTACGAGCAGTACTTC
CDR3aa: CASSRDYPKIYYEQYF

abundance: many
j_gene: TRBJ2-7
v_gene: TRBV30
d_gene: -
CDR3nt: TGTGCCTGGAGTGTAGGTGTGGGGGCCTGGGAGCAGTACTTC
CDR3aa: CAWSVGVGAWEQYF

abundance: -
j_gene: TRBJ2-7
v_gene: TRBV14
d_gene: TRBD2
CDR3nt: TGTGCCAGCAGCCAACGGCTAGCGGGAGGCGCCTACGAGCAGTACTTC
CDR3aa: CASSQRLAGGAYEQYF

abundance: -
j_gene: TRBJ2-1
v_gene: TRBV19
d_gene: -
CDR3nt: TGTGCCAGTAGTAGATCTAGCAGTAGCTCCTACAATGAGCAGTTCTTC
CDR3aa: CASSRSSSSSYNEQFF

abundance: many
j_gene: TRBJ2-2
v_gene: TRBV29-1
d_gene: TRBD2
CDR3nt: TGCAGCGCAGGACTAGCGGGGAACACCGGGGAGCTGTTTTTT
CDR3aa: CSAGLAGNTGELFF

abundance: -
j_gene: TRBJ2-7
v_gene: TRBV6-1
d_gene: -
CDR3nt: TGTGCCAGCCGACCGGGCCTAGCCTACGAGCAGTACTTC
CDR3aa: CASRPGLAYEQYF

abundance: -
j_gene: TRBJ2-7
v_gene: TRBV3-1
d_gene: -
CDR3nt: TGTGCCAGCACCAAGGGGGGGCCTTTGGTCTACGAGCAGTACTTC
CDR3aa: CASTKGGPLVYEQYF

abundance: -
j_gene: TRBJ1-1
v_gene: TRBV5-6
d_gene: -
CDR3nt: TGTGCCAGCAGCATATTCTCCAGCCTGGGCACTGAAGCTTTCTTT
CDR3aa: CASSIFSSLGTEAFF

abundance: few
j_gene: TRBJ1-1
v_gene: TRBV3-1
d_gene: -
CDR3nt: TGTGCCAGCAGCCCAGTAGAAGGCGCTTATAACACTGAAGCTTTCTTT
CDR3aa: CASSPVEGAYNTEAFF

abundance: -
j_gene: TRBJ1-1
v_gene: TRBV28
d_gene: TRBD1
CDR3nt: TGTGCCAGCAGATACTACCCAGGGGGTACCACTGAAGCTTTCTTT
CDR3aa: CASRYYPGGTTEAFF

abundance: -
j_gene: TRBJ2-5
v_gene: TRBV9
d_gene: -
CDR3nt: TGTGCCAGCAGCGTAGATGGACTTGGAGAGACCCAGTACTTC
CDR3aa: CASSVDGLGETQYF

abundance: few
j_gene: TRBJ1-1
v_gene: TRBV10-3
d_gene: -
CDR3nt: TGTGCCATCAGTGAGTCCAACACTGAAGCTTTCTTT
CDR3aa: CAISESNTEAFF